Below, one T cell receptor beta chain is given with its context. Antigen: not known. A much larger clonotype is one base distant, so this may be a read error. V lost 2 bases and J 0 bases, leaving 5 bases between the germline ends. Germline assignment: CDR1 SGHTA and CDR2 FQGNSA. CDR3 length: 15 residues. The entry originates in a study of identical twins. General study findings and limits: Twin pairs had excess sharing that was weaker in beta out-of-frame sequences.

TCRdb called the 5' RACE reads again in MiXCR, with one record for every CDR3 protein. Of about 240,000 distinct CDR3 sequences in the sample, over 9.5% were seen once. Material: memory T cells sorted from blood. The chain carries TRBV7-2 and TRBJ1-6; no definite D call. This clonotype originated in a man aged 50-60 years in good health. The CDR3 protein is CASSLPSSYNSPLHF. CDR3 coding DNA: TGTGCCAGCAGCTTACCGAGCTCCTATAATTCACCCCTCCACTTT. The variable domain in full, completed from reference TRBV7-2 and TRBJ1-6, reads GAGVSQSPSNKVTEKGKDVELRCDPISGHTALYWYRQSLGQGLEFLIYFQGNSAPDKSGLPSDRFSAERTGGSVSTLTIQRTQQEDSAVYLCASSLPSSYNSPLHFGNGTRLTVT.